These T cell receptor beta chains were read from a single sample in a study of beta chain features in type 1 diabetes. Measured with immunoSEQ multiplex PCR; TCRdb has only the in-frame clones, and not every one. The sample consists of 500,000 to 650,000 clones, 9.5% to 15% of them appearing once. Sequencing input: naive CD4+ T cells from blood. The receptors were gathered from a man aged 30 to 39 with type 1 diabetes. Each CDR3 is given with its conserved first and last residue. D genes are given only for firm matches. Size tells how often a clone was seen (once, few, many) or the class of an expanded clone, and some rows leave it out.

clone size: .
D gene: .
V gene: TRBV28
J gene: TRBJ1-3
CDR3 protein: CASSFQGSTGNTIYF
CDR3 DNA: TGTGCCAGCAGTTTTCAGGGGAGTACTGGAAACACCATATATTTT

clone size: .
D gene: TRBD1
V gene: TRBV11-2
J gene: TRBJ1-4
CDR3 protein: CASSADRGDREKLFF
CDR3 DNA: TGTGCCAGCAGCGCGGACAGGGGCGATCGTGAAAAACTGTTTTTT

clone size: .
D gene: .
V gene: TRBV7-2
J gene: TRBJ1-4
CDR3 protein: CASSFSADEKLFF
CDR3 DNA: TGTGCCAGCAGCTTTTCGGCAGATGAAAAACTGTTTTTT

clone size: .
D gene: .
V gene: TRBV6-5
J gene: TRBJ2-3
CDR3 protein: CASSMTGADTQYF
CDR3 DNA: TGTGCCAGCTCAATGACCGGGGCAGATACGCAGTATTTT

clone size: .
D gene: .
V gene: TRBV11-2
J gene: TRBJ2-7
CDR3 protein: CASSPQFNEQYF
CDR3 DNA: TGTGCCAGCAGCCCTCAGTTCAACGAGCAGTACTTC

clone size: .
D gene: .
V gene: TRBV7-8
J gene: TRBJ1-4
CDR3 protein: CASSLASGVLQEKLFF
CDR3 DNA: TGTGCCAGCAGCTTAGCGTCTGGGGTTCTACAGGAAAAACTGTTTTTT

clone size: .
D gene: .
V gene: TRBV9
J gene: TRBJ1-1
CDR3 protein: CASSVLGHTNTEAFF
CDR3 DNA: TGTGCCAGCAGCGTATTAGGACACACAAACACTGAAGCTTTCTTT

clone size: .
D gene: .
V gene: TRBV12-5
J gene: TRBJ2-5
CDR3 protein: CASGPSGQETQYF
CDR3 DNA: TGTGCTAGTGGTCCTTCAGGGCAAGAGACCCAGTACTTC

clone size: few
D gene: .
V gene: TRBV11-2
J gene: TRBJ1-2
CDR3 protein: CASSLEGLYGYTF
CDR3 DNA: TGTGCCAGCAGCTTAGAGGGACTCTATGGCTACACCTTC

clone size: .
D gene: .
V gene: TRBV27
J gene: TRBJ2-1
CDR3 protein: CASSLLVPYNEQFF
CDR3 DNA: TGTGCCAGCAGTTTACTAGTCCCCTACAATGAGCAGTTCTTC

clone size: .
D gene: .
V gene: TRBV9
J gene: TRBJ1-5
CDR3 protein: CASSVEGIGQPQHF
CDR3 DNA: TGTGCCAGCAGCGTAGAGGGAATCGGACAGCCCCAGCATTTT

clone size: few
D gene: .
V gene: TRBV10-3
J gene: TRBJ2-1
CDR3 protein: CAISESTGPSYNEQFF
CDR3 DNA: TGTGCCATCAGTGAGTCGACAGGACCCTCCTACAATGAGCAGTTCTTC

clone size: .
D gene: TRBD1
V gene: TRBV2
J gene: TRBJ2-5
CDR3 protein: CASSETGQETQYF
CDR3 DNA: TGTGCCAGCAGTGAGACAGGGCAAGAGACCCAGTACTTC

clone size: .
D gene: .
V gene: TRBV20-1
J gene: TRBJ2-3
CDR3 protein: CRVGTDTQYF
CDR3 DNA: TGCAGGGTCGGCACAGATACGCAGTATTTT

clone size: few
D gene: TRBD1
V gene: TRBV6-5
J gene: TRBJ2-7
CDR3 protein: CASRVTGGPYEQYF
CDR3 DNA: TGTGCCAGCAGAGTGACAGGGGGCCCCTACGAGCAGTACTTC

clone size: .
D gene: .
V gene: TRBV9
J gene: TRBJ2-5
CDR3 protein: CASSPSKGTPSQETQYF
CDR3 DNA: TGTGCCAGCAGCCCCTCGAAGGGTACACCCAGCCAAGAGACCCAGTACTTC

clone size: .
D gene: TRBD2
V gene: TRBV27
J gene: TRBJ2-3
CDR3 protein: CASSHHSGGASDTQYF
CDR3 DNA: TGTGCCAGCAGTCACCATAGCGGGGGGGCTTCGGATACGCAGTATTTT

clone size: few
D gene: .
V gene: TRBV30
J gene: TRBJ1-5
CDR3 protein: CAWSVQGGPGTPQHF
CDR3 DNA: TGTGCCTGGAGTGTACAAGGGGGACCCGGGACGCCCCAGCATTTT

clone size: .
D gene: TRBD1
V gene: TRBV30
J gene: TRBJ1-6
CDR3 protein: CAWTNPGTGYSPLHF
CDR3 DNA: TGTGCCTGGACAAACCCGGGGACAGGGTATTCACCCCTCCACTTT

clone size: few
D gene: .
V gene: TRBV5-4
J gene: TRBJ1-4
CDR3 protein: CASSLGSEKKLFF
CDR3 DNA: TGTGCCAGCAGCTTAGGTAGTGAGAAAAAACTGTTTTTT

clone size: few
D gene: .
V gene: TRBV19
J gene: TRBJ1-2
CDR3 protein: CASSIDGSFGNYGYTF
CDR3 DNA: TGTGCCAGTAGTATAGATGGGAGTTTCGGTAACTATGGCTACACCTTC

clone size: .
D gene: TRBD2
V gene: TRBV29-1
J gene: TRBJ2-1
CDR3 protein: CSVVLAGAYNEQFF
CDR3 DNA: TGCAGCGTAGTACTAGCGGGGGCCTACAATGAGCAGTTCTTC

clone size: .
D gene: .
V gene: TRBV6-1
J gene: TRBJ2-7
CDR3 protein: CATAGTERYEQYF
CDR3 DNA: TGTGCCACGGCGGGGACAGAACGTTACGAGCAGTACTTC

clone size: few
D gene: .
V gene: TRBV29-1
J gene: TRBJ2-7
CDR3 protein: CSVSFLYEQYF
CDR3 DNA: TGCAGCGTATCGTTCCTCTACGAGCAGTACTTC

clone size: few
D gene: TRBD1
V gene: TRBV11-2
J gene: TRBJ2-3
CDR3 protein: CASSLIRDRARDTQYF
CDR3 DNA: TGTGCCAGCAGCTTAATTAGGGACAGGGCAAGGGATACGCAGTATTTT

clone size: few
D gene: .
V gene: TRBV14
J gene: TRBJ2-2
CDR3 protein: CASSRREGTGELFF
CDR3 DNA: TGTGCCAGCAGCCGCCGCGAAGGCACCGGGGAGCTGTTTTTT

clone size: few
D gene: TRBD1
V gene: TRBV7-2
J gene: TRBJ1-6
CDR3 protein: CASSFPGGGSPLHF
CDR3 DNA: TGTGCCAGCAGCTTTCCAGGGGGCGGGTCACCCCTCCACTTT

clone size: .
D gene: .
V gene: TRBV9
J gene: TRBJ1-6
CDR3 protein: CASSVEGRSSPLHF
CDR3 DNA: TGTGCCAGCAGCGTAGAAGGCAGGTCTTCACCCCTCCACTTT

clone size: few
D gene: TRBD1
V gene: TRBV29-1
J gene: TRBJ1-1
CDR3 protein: CSVGADRVNTEAFF
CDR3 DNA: TGCAGCGTTGGGGCGGACAGGGTGAACACTGAAGCTTTCTTT

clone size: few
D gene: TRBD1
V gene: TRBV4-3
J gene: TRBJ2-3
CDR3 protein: CASSQQGTGNTDTQYF
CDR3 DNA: TGCGCCAGCAGCCAACAGGGGACAGGGAACACAGATACGCAGTATTTT

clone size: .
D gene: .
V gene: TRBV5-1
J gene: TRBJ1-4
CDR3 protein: CASSFGAGQGREKLFF
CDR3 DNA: .

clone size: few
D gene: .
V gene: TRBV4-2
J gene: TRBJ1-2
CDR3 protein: CASSQERQVVNYGYTF
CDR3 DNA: TGTGCCAGCAGCCAAGAACGTCAGGTGGTTAACTATGGCTACACCTTC

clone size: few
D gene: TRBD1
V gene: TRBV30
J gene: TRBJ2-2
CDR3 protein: CAWSSGGPGELFF
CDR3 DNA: TGTGCCTGGAGTTCAGGGGGTCCCGGGGAGCTGTTTTTT

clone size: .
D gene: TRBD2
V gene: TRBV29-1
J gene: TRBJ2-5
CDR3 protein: CSVETSGGLPTQYF
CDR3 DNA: TGCAGCGTTGAGACTAGCGGGGGCCTACCGACCCAGTACTTC

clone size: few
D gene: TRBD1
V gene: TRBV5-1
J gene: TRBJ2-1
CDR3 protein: CASSLAPTGGSYNEQFF
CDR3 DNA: TGCGCCAGCAGCTTGGCCCCGACAGGGGGCTCCTACAATGAGCAGTTCTTC

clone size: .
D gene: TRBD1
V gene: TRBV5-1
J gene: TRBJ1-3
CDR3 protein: CASSLTGTASSGNTIYF
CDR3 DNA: TGCGCCAGCAGCTTAACCGGGACAGCGAGCTCTGGAAACACCATATATTTT

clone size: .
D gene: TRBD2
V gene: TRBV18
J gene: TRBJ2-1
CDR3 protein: CASSRRTSGGDANEQFF
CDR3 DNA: TGTGCCAGCTCCCGAAGGACTAGCGGGGGGGATGCGAATGAGCAGTTCTTC

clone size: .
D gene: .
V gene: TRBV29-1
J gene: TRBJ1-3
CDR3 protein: CSVEQGVGNTIYF
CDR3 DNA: TGCAGCGTTGAACAAGGTGTAGGAAACACCATATATTTT

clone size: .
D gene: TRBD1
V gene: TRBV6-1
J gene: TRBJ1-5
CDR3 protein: CASSERRTGGNQPQHF
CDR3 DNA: TGTGCCAGCAGTGAAAGGAGGACAGGGGGCAATCAGCCCCAGCATTTT

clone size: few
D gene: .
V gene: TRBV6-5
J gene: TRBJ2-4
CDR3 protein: CASSYYTGAKNIQYF
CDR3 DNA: TGTGCCAGCAGTTATTACACAGGTGCCAAAAACATTCAGTACTTC

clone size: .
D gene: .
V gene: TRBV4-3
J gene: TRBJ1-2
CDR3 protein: CASSQGGSNYGYTF
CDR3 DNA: TGCGCCAGCAGCCAAGGGGGGTCTAACTATGGCTACACCTTC

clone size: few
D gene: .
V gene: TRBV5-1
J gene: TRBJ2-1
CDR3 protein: CASSLEAGRNEQFF
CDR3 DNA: TGCGCCAGCAGCTTGGAGGCGGGGAGGAATGAGCAGTTCTTC

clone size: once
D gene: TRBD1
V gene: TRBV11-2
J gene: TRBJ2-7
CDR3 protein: CASSPRQGVSYEQYF
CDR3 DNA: TGTGCCAGCAGCCCTAGACAGGGTGTATCCTACGAGCAGTACTTC

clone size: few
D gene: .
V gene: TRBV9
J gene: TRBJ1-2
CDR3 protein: CASSLGQPASAYGYTF
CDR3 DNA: TGTGCCAGCAGCCTCGGACAGCCTGCATCTGCATATGGCTACACCTTC

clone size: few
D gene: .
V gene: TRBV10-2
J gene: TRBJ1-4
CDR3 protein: CASSALQGGEKLFF
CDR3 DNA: TGCGCCAGCAGTGCCTTACAGGGTGGCGAAAAACTGTTTTTT

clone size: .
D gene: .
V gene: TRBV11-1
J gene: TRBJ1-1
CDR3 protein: CASSSDSREAFF
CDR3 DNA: TGTGCCAGCAGTTCAGACAGCCGTGAAGCTTTCTTT

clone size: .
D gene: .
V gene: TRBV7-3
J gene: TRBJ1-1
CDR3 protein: CASSFFTLMNTEAFF
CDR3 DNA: TGTGCCAGCAGCTTCTTCACACTCATGAACACTGAAGCTTTCTTT

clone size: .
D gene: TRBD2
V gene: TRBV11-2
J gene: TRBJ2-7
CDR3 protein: CASRNFRGGRRSEQYF
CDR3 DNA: TGTGCCAGCAGGAATTTTAGGGGAGGGCGGAGGTCCGAGCAGTACTTC

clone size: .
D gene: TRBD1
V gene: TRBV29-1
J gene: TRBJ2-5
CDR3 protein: CSVVGTGIVRETQYF
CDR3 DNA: TGCAGCGTCGTCGGGACAGGGATTGTTCGGGAGACCCAGTACTTC

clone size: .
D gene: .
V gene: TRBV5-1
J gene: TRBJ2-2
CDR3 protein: CASSLQGTNAGELFF
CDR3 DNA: TGCGCCAGCAGCTTGCAGGGAACAAACGCCGGGGAGCTGTTTTTT

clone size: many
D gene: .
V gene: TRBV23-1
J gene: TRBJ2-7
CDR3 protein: CASSFSGRYEQYF
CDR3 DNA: TGCGCCAGCAGTTTTTCCGGCCGCTACGAGCAGTACTTC

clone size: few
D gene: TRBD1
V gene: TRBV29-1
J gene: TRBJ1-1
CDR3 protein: CSVAGQVLEAFF
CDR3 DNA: TGCAGCGTTGCCGGACAGGTCCTCGAAGCTTTCTTT

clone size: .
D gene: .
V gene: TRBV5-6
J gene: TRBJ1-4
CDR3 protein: CASSLNPGVGNEKLFF
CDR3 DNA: TGTGCCAGCAGCCTCAACCCAGGGGTGGGGAACGAAAAACTGTTTTTT

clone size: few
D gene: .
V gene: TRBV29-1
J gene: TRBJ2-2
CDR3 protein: CSVGASSSTGELFF
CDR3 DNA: TGCAGCGTGGGCGCTTCTTCGTCCACCGGGGAGCTGTTTTTT

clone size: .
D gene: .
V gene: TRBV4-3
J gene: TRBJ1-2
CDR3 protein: CASSQVLWGNYGYTF
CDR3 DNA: TGCGCCAGCAGCCAAGTCCTGTGGGGAAACTATGGCTACACCTTC

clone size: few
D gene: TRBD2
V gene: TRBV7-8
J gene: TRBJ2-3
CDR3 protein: CASSLGPAGGTVTQYF
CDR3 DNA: TGTGCCAGCAGCTTAGGCCCAGCGGGGGGGACGGTTACGCAGTATTTT

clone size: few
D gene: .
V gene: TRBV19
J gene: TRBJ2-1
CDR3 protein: CASRNPGQSSYNEQFF
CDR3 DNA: TGTGCCAGTAGAAATCCGGGACAAAGCTCCTACAATGAGCAGTTCTTC

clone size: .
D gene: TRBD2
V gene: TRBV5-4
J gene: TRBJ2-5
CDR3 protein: CASSFRGGQETQYF
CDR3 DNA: TGTGCCAGCAGCTTTCGGGGAGGGCAAGAGACCCAGTACTTC

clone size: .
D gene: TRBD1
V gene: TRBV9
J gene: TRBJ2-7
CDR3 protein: CASSVRDRGYEQYF
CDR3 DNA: TGTGCCAGCAGCGTACGCGACAGGGGATACGAGCAGTACTTC